Listed below are T cell receptor beta chains from one sample, sequenced in a study of blood T cell repertoires in COVID-19. Libraries were prepared by immunoSEQ multiplex PCR; TCRdb keeps only in-frame clonotypes and omits some of them. This sample yields about 160,000 clones, of which 70% to 85% are seen a single time; around a fifth belongs to the top ten. The specimen sequenced was peripheral blood. All receptors come from an elderly woman with acute or convalescent COVID-19. CDR3s leave out the opening cysteine and the closing phenylalanine or tryptophan. Each record gives: J gene, V gene, CDR3 protein.

TRBJ1-5	TRBV5-1	ASSLDTGGGQPQH
TRBJ2-5	TRBV7-2	ASSYNRGKETQY
TRBJ1-2	TRBV7-8	ASSETGSRNYGYT
TRBJ2-7	TRBV5-5	ASSPGTASSYEQY
TRBJ2-7	TRBV19	ASSGGRVFDEQY
TRBJ2-7	TRBV14	ASSQDPRVSSYEQY
TRBJ1-2	TRBV3-1/TRBV3-2	ASSQGVKSGYT
TRBJ1-1	TRBV10-1	ASSGEGADTEAF
TRBJ1-1	TRBV11-2	ASSPPGRDEAF
TRBJ1-4	TRBV5-6	ASSDPGQGNEKLF
TRBJ2-7	TRBV27	ASSYGQSYEQY
TRBJ2-1	TRBV20-1	SASSREGPGEQF
TRBJ1-5	TRBV5-4	ASSQDGSPQH
TRBJ2-1	TRBV2	ASSLGIHEQF
TRBJ2-1	TRBV2	ASSGRLGRGF
TRBJ2-1	TRBV10-2	ASSAGAGGINEQF
TRBJ2-7	TRBV2	ATRDRTSYEQY
TRBJ1-5	TRBV18	ASSPQGLSNQPQH
TRBJ1-1	TRBV9	ASSALDWNTEAF
TRBJ1-1	TRBV29-1	SVVVRAGVAEAF
TRBJ2-1	TRBV3-1/TRBV3-2	ASSQVFTGQF
TRBJ2-1	TRBV19	ASTPWGREGNEQF
TRBJ2-2	TRBV7-6	ASSLDHTGFGANTGELF
TRBJ1-1	TRBV27	ASRPMGRGRGTEAF
TRBJ2-2	TRBV4-1	ASSPGLAGVIATGELF
TRBJ2-1	TRBV11-2	ASSLDPGTSGNNEQF
TRBJ2-7	TRBV21-1	ASSKYGQGYEQY
TRBJ1-5	TRBV23-1	ASRRLTNQPQH
TRBJ2-2	TRBV15	ATMDQRRDTGELF
TRBJ1-1	TRBV18	ASSPMRTEAF
TRBJ2-3	TRBV6-5	ASSYSEGPRPDTQY
TRBJ1-1	TRBV5-1	ASSSTDPGNTEAF
TRBJ1-6	TRBV7-2	ASSSLTGGSYNSPLH
TRBJ1-5	TRBV19	ASSIAPGSNQPQH
TRBJ2-1	TRBV19	ASSIAGGISAYNEQF
TRBJ2-3	TRBV29-1	SVENRGQADTQY
TRBJ2-5	TRBV19	ASSTLTEGGDQETQY
TRBJ2-1	TRBV10-3	AMAAGAYNEQF
TRBJ2-7	TRBV27	ASSLSGTSGNLRQEQY
TRBJ2-1	TRBV5-1	ASSSVAASYNEQF
TRBJ1-1	TRBV2	ASSEAGRVNTEAF
TRBJ1-6	TRBV6-5	ASSYVSRGRDSPLH
TRBJ1-2	TRBV7-8	ASSLGQYGYT
TRBJ2-2	TRBV29-1	SVNSGRRTGELF
TRBJ2-2	TRBV19	ASSTEGGRGTGELF
TRBJ1-2	TRBV5-1	ASSITGNPSVFDGYT
TRBJ2-1	TRBV29-1	SVRLAGVVEQF
TRBJ1-2	TRBV7-9	ASPTGDGYT
TRBJ2-5	TRBV10-3	AISESRRQGGTQY
TRBJ2-7	TRBV30	AWSTSWTGDEQY
TRBJ1-3	TRBV19	ASSIVPTVSGNTIY
TRBJ1-2	TRBV7-8	ASSLIGTGAPYGYT
TRBJ1-1	TRBV9	ASSGPMNTEAF
TRBJ2-7	TRBV12-3/TRBV12-4	ASSLGASYEQY
TRBJ2-1	TRBV5-4	ASSARQGAGEQF
TRBJ1-1	TRBV11-3	ASSFQGNTEAF
TRBJ2-2	TRBV7-9	ASSPTGNTGELF
TRBJ2-1	TRBV7-2	ASSRTSGQYNEQF
TRBJ2-2	TRBV19	ASSKVQNAGELF